This is a list of T cell receptor beta chains from one sample in a study of T cells in localized non-small cell lung cancer. The method was immunoSEQ multiplex PCR; TCRdb's version includes in-frame clones alone and lacks a portion of them. The data contain around 4,800 clones, around 30% of them singletons. Sequenced here: lung tumor tissue, sampled before any cancer treatment. The origin of the receptors is a man between 40 and 75 years old with stage III squamous cell lung carcinoma. The CDR3 runs from the conserved cysteine through the conserved F or W. Each record gives: V gene, clone size, J gene, D gene, CDR3 DNA, CDR3 protein. The D gene is left open where the match is weak. The size entry is marked missing in some rows and otherwise reads once, few, many or a size class.

TRBV9	.	TRBJ1-6	.	TGTGCCAGCAGCCCAACATTGGGAGGGGTTAAGAATTCACCCCTCCACTTT	CASSPTLGGVKNSPLHF
TRBV9	few	TRBJ2-5	.	TGTGCCAGCAGCGTAGAAGGGATGGAGACCCAGTACTTC	CASSVEGMETQYF
TRBV6-8	.	TRBJ1-2	TRBD1	TGTGCCAGCCGGGACAGGGGTTATGGCTACACCTTC	CASRDRGYGYTF
TRBV6-8	.	TRBJ1-6	TRBD1	TGTGCCAGCAGCCTTGACAGGGGGCTTTTTAATTCACCCCTCCACTTT	CASSLDRGLFNSPLHF
TRBV6-8	.	TRBJ1-2	.	TGTGCCAGCAGTTCTTTTTGGGTGTCTTATGGCTACACCTTC	CASSSFWVSYGYTF
TRBV11-3	.	TRBJ1-2	.	TGTGCCAGCAGCTTAGTTATCTTCACCCAGGGCGTTAACTATGGCTACACCTTC	CASSLVIFTQGVNYGYTF
TRBV10-2	.	TRBJ1-1	.	TGCGCCAGCAGTGAGAAGACACCGAACACTGAAGCTTTCTTT	CASSEKTPNTEAFF
TRBV18	.	TRBJ2-7	TRBD2	TGTGCCAGCTCACCTTTTAGCGGGGGGGCAATCCACGAGCAGTACTTC	CASSPFSGGAIHEQYF
TRBV6-8	medium-sized	TRBJ1-5	.	TGTGCCAGCAGTTATCAGGGGACCCCGGATCAGCCCCAGCATTTT	CASSYQGTPDQPQHF
TRBV9	medium-sized	TRBJ1-4	TRBD1	TGTGCCAGCGGATTCCGACAGGGGGTTGAAAAACTGTTTTTT	CASGFRQGVEKLFF
TRBV28	few	TRBJ2-7	.	TGTGCCAGCAAAAGAGGGAGTTCGGTTTGGGATTCCTACGAGCAGTACTTC	CASKRGSSVWDSYEQYF